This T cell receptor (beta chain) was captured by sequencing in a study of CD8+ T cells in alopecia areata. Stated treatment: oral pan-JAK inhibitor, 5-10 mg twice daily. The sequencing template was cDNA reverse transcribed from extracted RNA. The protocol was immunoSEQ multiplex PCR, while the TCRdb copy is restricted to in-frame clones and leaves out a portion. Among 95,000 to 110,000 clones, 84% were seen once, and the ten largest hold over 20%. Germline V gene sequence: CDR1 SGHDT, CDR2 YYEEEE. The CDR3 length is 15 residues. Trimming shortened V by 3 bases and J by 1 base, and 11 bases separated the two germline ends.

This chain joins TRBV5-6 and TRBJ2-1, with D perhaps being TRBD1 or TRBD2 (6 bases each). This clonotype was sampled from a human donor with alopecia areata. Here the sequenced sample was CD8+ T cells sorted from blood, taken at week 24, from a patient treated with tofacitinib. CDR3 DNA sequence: TGTGCCAGCAGCTGGTGGAGGGGGTCCTACAATGAGCAGTTCTTC. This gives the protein CASSWWRGSYNEQFF. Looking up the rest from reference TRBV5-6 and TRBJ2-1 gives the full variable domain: DAGVTQSPTHLIKTRGQQVTLRCSPKSGHDTVSWYQQALGQGPQFIFQYYEEEERQRGNFPDRFSGHQFPNYSSELNVNALLLGDSALYLCASSWWRGSYNEQFFGPGTRLTVL.